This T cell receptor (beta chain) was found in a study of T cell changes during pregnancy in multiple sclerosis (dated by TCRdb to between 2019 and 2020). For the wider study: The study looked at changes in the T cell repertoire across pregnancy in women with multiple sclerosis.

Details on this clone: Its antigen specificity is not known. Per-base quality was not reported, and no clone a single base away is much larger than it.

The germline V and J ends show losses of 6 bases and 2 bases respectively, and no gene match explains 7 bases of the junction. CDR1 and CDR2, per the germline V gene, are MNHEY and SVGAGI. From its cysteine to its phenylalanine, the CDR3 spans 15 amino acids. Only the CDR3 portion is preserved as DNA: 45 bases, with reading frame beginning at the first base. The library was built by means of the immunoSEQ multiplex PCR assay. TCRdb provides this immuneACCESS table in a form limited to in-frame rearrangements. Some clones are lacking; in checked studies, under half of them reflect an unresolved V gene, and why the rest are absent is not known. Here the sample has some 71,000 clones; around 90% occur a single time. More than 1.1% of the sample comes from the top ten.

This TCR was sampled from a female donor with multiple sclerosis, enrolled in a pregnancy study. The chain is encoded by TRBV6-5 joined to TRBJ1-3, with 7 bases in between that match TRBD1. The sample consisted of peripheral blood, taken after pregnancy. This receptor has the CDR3 CASSNDRAAGNTIYF. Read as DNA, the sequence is TGTGCCAGCAGCAACGACAGGGCAGCTGGAAACACCATATATTTT.